Following are 6 T cell receptor beta chains from one sample sequenced in a study of CD8 T cells in Susac syndrome (dated by TCRdb to between 2018 and 2021). Libraries came from the immunoSEQ multiplex PCR assay. RNA was extracted using the RNeasy kit, and about 0.5 to 1 ug of the RNA was reverse transcribed with random hexamers. TCRdb's own reprocessing of the public reads used fastp at Q25 and MiXCR and kept productive beta chains. Rows with a matching CDR3 protein are joined into one entry that keeps the most common DNA and genes. This sample comprises some 150,000 distinct CDR3 sequences, over 85% of them detected only once. In total, the top ten clones hold about 0.19% of the sample. The sample consisted of CD8+ T cells from PBMCs. Receptors originate from a human donor with multiple sclerosis.

As for this clonotype: The junction does not match germline at one end; this may be a read error. J is TRBJ2-1 and V is TRBV20-1; D ambiguous. The germline CDR1 and CDR2 sequences are DFQATT and SNEGSKA (reference sequence). There are 13 residues in the CDR3. The CDR3 coding sequence is TGCAGTGCTAGAGAGGCCTCCGACAATGAGCAGTTCTTC. It encodes CSAREASDNEQFF.

The J gene is TRBJ1-2, the V gene TRBV7-8; 8 bases align to TRBD1. Germline trimming cut 5 bases from V and 4 bases from J; bases unmatched to any gene: 6. The CDR3 runs to 14 residues. The germline V gene encodes CDR1 SGHVS and CDR2 FQNEAQ. The CDR3 region has the DNA TGTGCCAGCAGCCTGGGACAGGCGATCTATGGCTACACCTTC. Residues: CASSLGQAIYGYTF.

The chain links TRBV25-1 to TRBJ2-5; 8 bases match TRBD1. The CDR3 has 14 residues. CDR1 is MGHDK, CDR2 SYGVNS, per germline. J was trimmed by 6 bases and V by 1 base; bases with no gene match: 4. The CDR3 coding sequence is TGTGCCAGCAGTGAATCACAGGGGGGAAAGACCCAGTACTTC. As protein: CASSESQGGKTQYF.

The chain couples TRBV7-9 to TRBJ1-2; TRBD1 agrees at 9 bases. Unmatched junction bases numbered 11, after V lost 4 bases and J lost 2 bases. The CDR3 spans 17 residues. Germline assignment: CDR1 SEHNR and CDR2 FQNEAQ (reference sequence). DNA for the CDR3: TGTGCCAGCAGCTCCCCCCGGACAGGGGACACCAACTATGGCTACACCTTC. Its translation is CASSSPRTGDTNYGYTF. Supplemented by reference TRBV7-9 and TRBJ1-2, the full variable domain reads DTGVSQNPRHKITKRGQNVTFRCDPISEHNRLYWYRQTLGQGPEFLTYFQNEAQLEKSRLLSDRFSAERPKGSFSTLEIQRTEQGDSAMYLCASSSPRTGDTNYGYTFGSGTRLTVV.

This clonotype has only one observation. The V gene is TRBV7-9, the J gene TRBJ2-1; 8 nucleotides agree with TRBD1. The CDR3 loop spans 16 amino acids. The V gene end was trimmed by 5 bases and the J gene end by 4 bases; junction bases not matched to a gene: 10. CDR1 and CDR2 from the germline V gene are SEHNR and FQNEAQ (reference sequence). The DNA of the CDR3 is TGTGCCAGCAGCGAGTCTCAGGGGGCTTCGTACAATGAGCAGTTCTTC. It is translated as CASSESQGASYNEQFF.

The chain couples TRBV9 to TRBJ2-1, with D possibly matching TRBD1 (6 bases). The CDR3 consists of 16 residues. Germline values: CDR1 SGDLS, CDR2 YYNGEE. Trimming removed 3 bases at V and 4 bases at J, with 17 bases between. The CDR3 loop reads CASSEITGSRYNEQFF. CDR3 sequence (DNA): TGTGCCAGCAGCGAGATTACAGGGTCCCGTTACAATGAGCAGTTCTTC. Full variable domain (missing parts from reference TRBV9 and TRBJ2-1): DSGVTQTPKHLITATGQRVTLRCSPRSGDLSVYWYQQSLDQGLQFLIQYYNGEERAKGNILERFSAQQFPDLHSELNLSSLELGDSALYFCASSEITGSRYNEQFFGPGTRLTVL.